One sample yielded the 13 T cell receptor beta chains listed below, sequenced in a study of T cell responses to AZD1222 COVID-19 vaccine. Method: immunoSEQ multiplex PCR; TCRdb's copy keeps in-frame clones and lacks some. The data contain roughly 110,000 clones, about 90% of them singletons. Sequences were derived from peripheral blood, sampled on day 0 of AZD1222 vaccination. All receptors derive from an adult in good health.

The chain joins TRBV27 to TRBJ1-5; the D gene is possibly TRBD1 (5 bases). Germline CDR1 MNHEY, CDR2 SMNVEV (reference sequence). CDR3 size: 15 residues. Trimming cost V 5 bases and J 4 bases, with 15 bases left between them. This chain's CDR3 is CASSAGTPGNQPQHF. CDR3 nucleotides: TGTGCCAGCAGTGCCGGGACTCCGGGAAATCAGCCCCAGCATTTT.

The gene calls are TRBV5-1 and TRBJ1-6; D gene unclear. Germline CDR1 is SGHRS and CDR2 is YFSETQ. The CDR3 extends over 15 amino acids. Trimming took off 4 bases at V and 7 bases at J, with 15 bases between the two ends. CDR3 in DNA: TGCGCCAGCAGCCTGGGTGAGGGAACGAATTCACCCCTCCACTTT. This encodes CASSLGEGTNSPLHF.

The rearrangement links TRBV6-2 or TRBV6-3 to TRBJ1-4, with TRBD1 matching over 7 bases. The germline V gene encodes CDR1 MNHEY and CDR2 SVGEGT. J gave up 2 bases and V 0 bases, and 3 bases lay outside the gene matches. CDR3 length: 16 residues. The CDR3 nucleotides are TGTGCCAGCAGTTACTCGAGGGGGCGGACTAATGAAAAACTGTTTTTT. Residues: CASSYSRGRTNEKLFF.

This chain uses TRBV29-1 with TRBJ1-2, with 8 bases lining up with TRBD1. This CDR3 is built from 15 residues. V lost 3 bases to trimming and J lost 8 bases; unmatched junction nucleotides: 14. Germline assignment: CDR1 SQVTM and CDR2 ANQGSEA. The chain's CDR3 is CSVETQDQGAWGYTF. CDR3 sequence (DNA): TGCAGCGTTGAGACCCAAGACCAGGGGGCTTGGGGCTACACCTTC.

J is TRBJ2-6 and V is TRBV3-1 (or the pseudogene TRBV3-2); no clear D. Germline V gene lookup returns CDR1 LGHDT and CDR2 YNNKEL (reference sequence). V dropped 6 bases and J dropped 0 bases, with 15 bases sitting between them. The CDR3 consists of 17 residues. The CDR3 protein is CASSDPLGHSGANVLTF. The CDR3 region has the DNA TGTGCCAGCAGTGACCCTTTAGGGCACTCTGGGGCCAACGTCCTGACTTTC.

This chain uses TRBV7-3 with TRBJ1-6, with unresolved D. Between the trimmed V and J ends, which lost 5 bases and 10 bases, there was a span of 15 bases. Germline assignment: CDR1 SGHTA and CDR2 FQGTGA. CDR3 length equals 14 residues. Here the CDR3 DNA reads TGTGCCAGCAGCGCCAACGGGCCCAGGTCACCCCTCCACTTT. It specifies CASSANGPRSPLHF.

The gene calls are TRBV5-8 and TRBJ1-2, with D unresolved. Germline assignment: CDR1 SGHTS and CDR2 YDEGEE. Deletions cut 1 base from V and 6 bases from J, with 13 bases between. This CDR3 spans 14 amino acids. The CDR3 loop reads CASSLWYRANGYTF. CDR3 sequence (DNA): TGTGCCAGCAGCTTGTGGTACAGAGCAAATGGCTACACCTTC.

J is TRBJ1-5 and V is TRBV7-9; D gene ambiguous. The V end lost 5 bases, the J end lost 4 bases, and 12 bases lay between the germline ends. The CDR3 is 14 amino acids. Germline-derived CDR1 and CDR2 are SEHNR and FQNEAQ (reference sequence). The CDR3: CASSNQGGNQPQHF. CDR3 in DNA: TGTGCCAGCAGCAACCAAGGTGGTAATCAGCCCCAGCATTTT.

CDR3 nucleotides: TGTGCCAGCAGTTTCAGCTCCTACGAGCAGTACTTC. Translation gives CASSFSSYEQYF. This rearrangement joins TRBV2 to TRBJ2-7; D not resolved. The CDR3 runs to 12 residues. Trimming pared 5 bases from V and 0 bases from J, leaving 5 bases between. Germline values: CDR1 SNHLY, CDR2 FYNNEI.

This clone was recorded once. The chain links TRBV5-1 to TRBJ2-2; 7 nucleotides agree with TRBD1. Germline lookup yields CDR1 SGHRS and CDR2 YFSETQ. The CDR3 extends over 16 amino acids. V gave up 0 bases and J gave up 3 bases; unmatched junction bases: 5. The CDR3 region has the DNA TGCGCCAGCAGCTTGGCCGCAGGGGGTGACACCGGGGAGCTGTTTTTT. Protein sequence: CASSLAAGGDTGELFF.

This chain links TRBV5-6 with TRBJ2-7; TRBD2 is a possible D gene (6 bases). V lost 4 bases, J lost 2 bases, and 19 bases lay in between. The V gene's germline CDR1 is SGHDT and CDR2 YYEEEE. The CDR3 consists of 16 residues. The CDR3 loop reads CASSPEGSRVAYEQYF. The CDR3 DNA follows: TGTGCCAGCAGCCCGGAGGGTTCCAGGGTAGCCTACGAGCAGTACTTC.

This chain links TRBV27 with TRBJ2-3; 10 positions agree with TRBD2. The CDR3 extends over 17 amino acids. The germline CDR1 and CDR2 sequences are MNHEY and SMNVEV (reference sequence). V lost 7 bases and J lost 0; bases outside the gene matches: 10. This CDR3 reads CASTKPGLAASTDTQYF. The CDR3 DNA sequence: TGTGCCAGCACCAAACCCGGACTAGCGGCTAGCACAGATACGCAGTATTTT.

V is TRBV3-1 (or the pseudogene TRBV3-2) and J is TRBJ1-2; D is possibly TRBD1 (5 bases). The germline V gene has CDR1 LGHDT and CDR2 YNNKEL (reference sequence). Trimming cost V 2 bases and J 7 bases, with 11 bases left between them. The CDR3 is 13 residues long. The CDR3 is CASSQQGPGGYTF. The CDR3 DNA follows: TGTGCCAGCAGCCAACAGGGTCCGGGTGGCTACACCTTC.